This TCR beta chain was obtained from a study of T cells in Graves' hyperthyroidism and ophthalmopathy (dated by TCRdb to between 2019 and 2020). For the study in its entirety: Peripheral blood was sampled at the time of initial diagnosis, prior to any treatment. TCR V-J signatures able to tell the groups apart were searched for in a discovery cohort of approximately 95 patients, of whom 43 had Graves' ophthalmopathy and some 60 had stable Graves' hyperthyroidism. An independent validation cohort of 18 to 20 hyperthyroidism patients and over 15 patients who later progressed to ophthalmopathy tested prospective prediction of ophthalmopathy. The 95 to 100 discovery patients were randomly divided into training and test sets at a 7:3 ratio. In addition, the study compared T-cell repertoires in thyroid tissue and in blood from roughly 6 Graves' hyperthyroidism patients. Once sampling was done, hyperthyroidism patients were given methimazole at a starting dose of 30 mg daily, whereas ophthalmopathy patients were given high-dose intravenous methylprednisolone. The paper describes TCR Vbeta CDR3 sequencing of 140 or so peripheral blood samples, made up of around 41 ophthalmopathy patients, 70 to 75 hyperthyroidism patients and 17 progressor patients.

There are 20 amino acids in the CDR3, from cysteine to phenylalanine inclusive. CDR3 DNA only is kept here, 60 bases in frame from base 1. According to the germline V gene, CDR1 reads MNHEY and CDR2 reads SVGEGT. Germline trimming: 2 bases from V, 0 bases from J; junction bases outside gene matches: 12. The TCR beta CDR3 regions were amplified from RNA transcripts. The TCR CDR3 was subjected to a first round of RT-PCR using the HTBI primer set and the Qiagen OneStep RT-PCR kit. Libraries were constructed in a second round of multiplex PCR, after which size selection and purification were carried out. The libraries were sequenced on an Illumina HiSeq2000 using paired-end 100 bp reads. Regarding the original processing steps: SOAPnuke was used to process the raw data, with reads discarded if the reads contained adapters or uncalled bases, had a mean Phred below 15, or lacked an exact constant-primer or identifier match. COPE v1.2.5 was used to merge the high-quality paired reads, and each unique nucleotide sequence was defined as a clonotype. MiTCR v1.1 was used to align the clonotypes against IMGT TRBV, TRBD and TRBJ reference segments. The analysis was restricted to V-J combinations with a frequency above 0.0001, which together covered 99% to 99.2% of the repertoires. The TCS score was defined as F50 (clonal expansion) divided by E x V (chaos), with BLOSUM62-based TCRdist calculated between CDR3 peptides within each V-J. Welch's t-statistics and random forest reduced 500 to 650 V-J features to fewer than 15, which were used in a naive Bayes classifier (R e1071). TCRdb handled the public reads itself, with Q25 trimming in fastp and clone calling in MiXCR, and kept productive beta chains. Merged by CDR3 protein, the rows form single entries marked with the most common genes and DNA. These V and J calls rely on TCRdb rather than the paper's analysis. The sample has 550,000 to 600,000 distinct CDR3 sequences on record, 12% to 15% of them singletons. The top ten hold roughly 7% of the sample.

This clonotype was recorded at least ten times. What antigen it recognizes has not been identified. No quality values exist for individual bases; no much larger clone is one base distant. The full study reports these points: In validation, progression to ophthalmopathy was predicted by the model with almost 71% sensitivity and 72.22% specificity, a median of approximately 6.5 months before onset. Sample size was not statistically predetermined, and investigators were not blinded to group allocation. Most expanded thyroid clonotypes (frequency above 0.001) were also detected in blood, a finding suggesting that blood repertoires may reflect thyroid immune responses. A 13 V-J signature model separated ophthalmopathy from stable hyperthyroidism, with around 91% sensitivity and 81.08% specificity in cross-validation and 80%/75% in testing.

Ophthalmopathy patients had moderately to severely active disease, with a Clinical Activity Score of 3 or more, a NOSPECS grade of 4 or more, and a disease duration of less than 3 months. The study excluded patients with uncontrolled infections, other autoimmune diseases, pregnancy or lactation. Clinical symptoms, serum thyroxine and TRAb, thyroid ultrasound, and orbital computed tomography formed the basis for the diagnoses. PBMCs were isolated from more than 8 ml of fresh peripheral blood by Ficoll-Paque density gradient centrifugation. Total RNA was extracted using Trizol reagent, and RNA quality was assessed on an Agilent 2100 Bioanalyzer.

The sample comprised blood. The sequence came from a woman aged 18-29 years with Graves' ophthalmopathy. In this chain, TRBV6-2 or TRBV6-3 is recombined with TRBJ2-1, with 11 middle bases fitting TRBD2. At the DNA level, the sequence is TGTGCCAGCAGTTACAGGACTAGCGGGCCCAAACCAAGCTCCTACAATGAGCAGTTCTTC. It encodes CASSYRTSGPKPSSYNEQFF.